The 8 T cell receptor beta chains given below trace back to one sample, sequenced in a study of T-cell reconstitution after alpha-beta-depleted transplantation in children. The TCRbeta library incorporated unique molecular identifiers. TCRdb reprocessed the PCR reads via MiXCR and lists one record per CDR3 protein. The sample shows about 590,000 distinct CDR3 sequences, approximately 12% of them seen only once. Sequenced material: PBMCs, mostly from graft donor cells, taken 360 days after TCRalphabeta/CD19-depleted stem cell transplant. These receptors were taken from a male patient under 18 who had a stem cell transplant for acute myeloid leukemia, so the T cells may come from the graft donor.

This clonotype was seen more than once but under ten times. The chain combines TRBV11-2 with TRBJ2-2, with TRBD2 identical over 8 bases. Germline lookup yields CDR1 SGHAT and CDR2 FQNNGV. The CDR3 totals 19 residues. J was trimmed by 3 bases and V by 0 bases; bases with no gene match: 12. The CDR3 bases are TGTGCCAGCAGCTTAGATCTCCCAGCGGGAGAGTGGTACACCGGGGAGCTGTTTTTT. It encodes CASSLDLPAGEWYTGELFF.

The J gene is TRBJ2-2, the V gene TRBV29-1, with TRBD2 matching 10 bases. With 2 bases clipped from V and 6 bases from J, the junction kept 3 bases outside the gene matches. The germline V gene has CDR1 SQVTM and CDR2 ANQGSEA. The CDR3 has 14 amino acids. The CDR3 coding sequence is TGCAGCGTTGAAAGCGGGAGGGCCGCCGGGGAGCTGTTTTTT. Translation: CSVESGRAAGELFF.

Worth noting for this clonotype: Because the CDR3 is missing its conserved closing phenylalanine or tryptophan, this is likely a read error. V usage is TRBV4-3 and J usage is TRBJ2-7; D unresolved. The CDR3 runs to 14 residues. From germline, CDR1 is LGHNA and CDR2 YSLEER. Trimming took 1 base from V and 7 from J, leaving 14 bases between them. This CDR3 is CASSQAPGYVEQYS. The CDR3 DNA reads as TGCGCCAGCAGCCAAGCTCCTGGGTATGTAGAGCAGTACTCC.

Many counts were recorded for this clonotype. This chain joins TRBV9 and TRBJ2-5, with D tentatively TRBD1 (6 bases). Looked up from germline, CDR1 is SGDLS and CDR2 is YYNGEE. CDR3 length: 12 residues. Deletions cut 3 bases from V and 4 bases from J, with 7 bases between. DNA of the CDR3: TGTGCCAGCAGCGCAGGGGCAGAGACCCAGTACTTC. Its protein is CASSAGAETQYF.

The rearrangement links TRBV7-9 to TRBJ1-1, with 7 bases that match TRBD1. The V segment lost 5 bases and the J segment 7 bases; nucleotides outside the gene matches: 13. Germline loops: CDR1 SEHNR, CDR2 FQNEAQ (reference sequence). This CDR3 is built from 15 residues. CDR3 loop: CASSLWATRTGEAFF. The CDR3 DNA is TGTGCCAGCAGCCTTTGGGCGACCCGGACAGGTGAAGCTTTCTTT.

At least ten counts were recorded for this clonotype. This CDR3 reads CSVGGETQYF. The CDR3 nucleotides read TGCAGCGTTGGAGGAGAGACCCAGTACTTC. The chain carries TRBV29-1 and TRBJ2-5, with unresolved D. The V gene's germline CDR1 is SQVTM and CDR2 ANQGSEA. The CDR3 runs to 10 residues. V was trimmed by 4 bases and J by 4 bases, leaving 4 bases between them.

The chain combines TRBV29-1 with TRBJ2-1; D is possibly TRBD1 (6 bases). The CDR3 covers 12 residues. Germline V CDR1 and CDR2: SQVTM, ANQGSEA. The CDR3 DNA reads TGCAGTTATAATGAGGGGGAGAGGCGGCAGTTCTTC. Translation: CSYNEGERRQFF.

Points on this clonotype: One end of the junction varies from germline; a read error may be responsible. J is TRBJ2-1 and V is TRBV20-1; TRBD2 aligns across 8 bases. CDR3 length: 14 amino acids. Germline V gene data show CDR1 as DFQATT and CDR2 as SNEGSKA (reference sequence). The CDR3, as DNA: TGCTGTGCTAGAGTGAGCGGGAGAGTAAATGAGCAGTTCTTC. It encodes CCARVSGRVNEQFF.